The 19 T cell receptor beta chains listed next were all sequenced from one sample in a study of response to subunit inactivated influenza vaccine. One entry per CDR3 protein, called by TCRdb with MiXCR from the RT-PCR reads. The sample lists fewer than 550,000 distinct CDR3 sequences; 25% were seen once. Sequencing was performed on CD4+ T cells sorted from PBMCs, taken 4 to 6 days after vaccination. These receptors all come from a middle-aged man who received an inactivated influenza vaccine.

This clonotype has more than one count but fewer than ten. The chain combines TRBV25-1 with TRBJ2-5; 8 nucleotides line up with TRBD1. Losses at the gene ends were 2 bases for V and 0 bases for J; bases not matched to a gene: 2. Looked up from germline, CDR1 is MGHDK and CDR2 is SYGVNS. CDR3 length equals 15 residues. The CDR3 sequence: CASSEHRGNQETQYF. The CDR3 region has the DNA TGTGCCAGCAGTGAACACAGGGGGAACCAAGAGACCCAGTACTTC.

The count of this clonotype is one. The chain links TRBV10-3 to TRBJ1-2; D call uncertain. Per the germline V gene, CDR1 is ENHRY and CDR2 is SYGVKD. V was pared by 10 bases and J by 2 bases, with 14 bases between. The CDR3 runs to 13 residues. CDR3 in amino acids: CASAREPNYGYTF. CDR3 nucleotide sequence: TGTGCCAGCGCCCGAGAACCCAACTATGGCTACACCTTC.

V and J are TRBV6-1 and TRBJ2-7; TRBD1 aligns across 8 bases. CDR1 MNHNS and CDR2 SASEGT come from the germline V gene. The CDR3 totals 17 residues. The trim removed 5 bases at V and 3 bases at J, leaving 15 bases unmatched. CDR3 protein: CASSPPQGQGRIYEQYF. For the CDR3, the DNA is TGTGCCAGCAGTCCCCCTCAAGGACAGGGAAGAATCTACGAGCAGTACTTC.

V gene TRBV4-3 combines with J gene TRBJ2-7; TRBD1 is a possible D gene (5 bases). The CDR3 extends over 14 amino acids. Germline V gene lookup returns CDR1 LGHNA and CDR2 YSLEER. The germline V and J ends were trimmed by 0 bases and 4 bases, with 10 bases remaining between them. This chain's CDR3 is CASSQERTFYEQYF. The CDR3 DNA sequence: TGCGCCAGCAGCCAAGAAAGGACATTTTACGAGCAGTACTTC.

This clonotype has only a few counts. DNA of the CDR3: TGCGCCAGCAGCTTGAGGCCCGCGGGACAACATTCCGCGAACACCGGGGAGCTGTTTTTT. Translation: CASSLRPAGQHSANTGELFF. The V and J genes are TRBV5-1 and TRBJ2-2; TRBD1 or TRBD2 may be the D gene (6 bases each). The germline V gene encodes CDR1 SGHRS and CDR2 YFSETQ. There are 20 residues in the CDR3. The V gene lost 1 base and the J gene lost 0 bases, with 22 bases spanning the gap.

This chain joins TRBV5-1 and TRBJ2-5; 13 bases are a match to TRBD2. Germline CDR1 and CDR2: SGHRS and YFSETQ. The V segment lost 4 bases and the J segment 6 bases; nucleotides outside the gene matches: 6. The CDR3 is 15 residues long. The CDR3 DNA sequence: TGCGCCAGCAGCCTAGGACTAGCGGGAGCCAAGACCCAGTACTTC. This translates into CASSLGLAGAKTQYF. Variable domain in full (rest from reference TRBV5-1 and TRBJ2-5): KAGVTQTPRYLIKTRGQQVTLSCSPISGHRSVSWYQQTPGQGLQFLFEYFSETQRNKGNFPGRFSGRQFSNSRSEMNVSTLELGDSALYLCASSLGLAGAKTQYFGPGTRLLVL.

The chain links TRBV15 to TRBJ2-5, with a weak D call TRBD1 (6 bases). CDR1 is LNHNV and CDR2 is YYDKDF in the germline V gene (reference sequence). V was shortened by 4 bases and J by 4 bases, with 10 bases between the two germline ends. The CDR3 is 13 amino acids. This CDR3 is CATSKGQGETQYF. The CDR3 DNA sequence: TGTGCCACCAGCAAGGGACAAGGAGAGACCCAGTACTTC. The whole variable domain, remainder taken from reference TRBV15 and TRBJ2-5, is DAMVIQNPRYQVTQFGKPVTLSCSQTLNHNVMYWYQQKSSQAPKLLFHYYDKDFNNEADTPDNFQSRRPNTSFCFLDIRSPGLGDTAMYLCATSKGQGETQYFGPGTRLLVL.

CDR3 DNA: TGTGCCAGCAGGCCTACTTGGGGACTAGCGGGGGGAGATACGCAGTATTTT. This codes for CASRPTWGLAGGDTQYF. V is TRBV12-3 or TRBV12-4 and J is TRBJ2-3, with TRBD2 matching over 15 bases. The CDR3 totals 17 residues. With V trimmed by 6 bases and J by 5 bases, 9 bases remained unmatched.

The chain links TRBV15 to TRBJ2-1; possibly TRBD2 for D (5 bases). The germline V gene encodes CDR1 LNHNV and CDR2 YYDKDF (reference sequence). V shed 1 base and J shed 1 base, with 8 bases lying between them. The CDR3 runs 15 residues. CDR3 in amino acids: CATSRGGVSYNEQFF. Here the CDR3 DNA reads TGTGCCACCAGCAGAGGGGGAGTTTCCTACAATGAGCAGTTCTTC.

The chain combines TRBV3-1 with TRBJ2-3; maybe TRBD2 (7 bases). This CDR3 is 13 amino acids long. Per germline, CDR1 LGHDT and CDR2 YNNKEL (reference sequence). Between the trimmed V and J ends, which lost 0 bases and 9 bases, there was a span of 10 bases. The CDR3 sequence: CASSQDSGGTQYF. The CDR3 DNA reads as TGTGCCAGCAGCCAAGATTCGGGGGGCACGCAGTATTTT.

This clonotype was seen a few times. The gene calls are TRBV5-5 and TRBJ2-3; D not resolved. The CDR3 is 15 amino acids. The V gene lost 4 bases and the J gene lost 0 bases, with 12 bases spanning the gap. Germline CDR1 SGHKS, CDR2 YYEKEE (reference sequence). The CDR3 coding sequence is TGTGCCAGCAGCACTGACCCCACTAGCACAGATACGCAGTATTTT. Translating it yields CASSTDPTSTDTQYF.

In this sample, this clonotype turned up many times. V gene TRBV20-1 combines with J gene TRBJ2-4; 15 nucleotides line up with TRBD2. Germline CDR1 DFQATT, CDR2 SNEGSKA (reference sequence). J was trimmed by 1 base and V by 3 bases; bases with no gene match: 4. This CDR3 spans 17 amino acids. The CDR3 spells CSARGTSGRFAKNIQYF. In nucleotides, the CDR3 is TGCAGTGCTAGGGGGACTAGCGGGAGGTTTGCCAAAAACATTCAGTACTTC.

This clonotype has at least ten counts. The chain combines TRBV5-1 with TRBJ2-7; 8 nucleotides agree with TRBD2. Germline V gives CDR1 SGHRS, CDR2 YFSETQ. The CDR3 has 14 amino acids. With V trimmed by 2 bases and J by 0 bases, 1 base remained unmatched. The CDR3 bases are TGCGCCAGCAGCTTTCGGGGGGGCTCCTACGAGCAGTACTTC. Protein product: CASSFRGGSYEQYF.

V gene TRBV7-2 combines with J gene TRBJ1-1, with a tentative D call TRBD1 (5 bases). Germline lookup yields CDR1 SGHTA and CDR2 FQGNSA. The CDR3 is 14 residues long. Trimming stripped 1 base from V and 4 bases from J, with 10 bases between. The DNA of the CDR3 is TGTGCCAGCAGCTTAGTTGGGGGGACCACTGAAGCTTTCTTT. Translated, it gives CASSLVGGTTEAFF.

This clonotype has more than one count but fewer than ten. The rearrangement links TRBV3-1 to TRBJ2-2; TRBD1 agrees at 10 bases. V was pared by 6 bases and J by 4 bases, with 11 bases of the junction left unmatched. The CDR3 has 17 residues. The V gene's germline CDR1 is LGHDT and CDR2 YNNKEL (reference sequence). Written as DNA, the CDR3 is TGTGCCAGCAGACCTAAGACAGGGGGCTCGATCACCGGGGAGCTGTTTTTT. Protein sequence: CASRPKTGGSITGELFF.

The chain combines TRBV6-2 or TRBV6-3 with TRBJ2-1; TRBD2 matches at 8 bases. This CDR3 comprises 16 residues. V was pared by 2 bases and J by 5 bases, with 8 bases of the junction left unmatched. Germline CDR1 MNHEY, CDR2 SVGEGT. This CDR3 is CASSYVGGRIDNEQFF. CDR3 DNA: TGTGCCAGCAGTTACGTCGGCGGGAGGATTGACAATGAGCAGTTCTTC.

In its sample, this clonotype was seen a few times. The CDR3 coding sequence is TGTGCCAGCAGTTTAGCCCAGATCACAGCGAGCAATCAGCCCCAGCATTTT. It specifies CASSLAQITASNQPQHF. J is TRBJ1-5 and V is TRBV12-3 or TRBV12-4; D unclear. CDR3 size: 17 residues. V was clipped by 0 bases and J by 1 base, with 13 bases between them.

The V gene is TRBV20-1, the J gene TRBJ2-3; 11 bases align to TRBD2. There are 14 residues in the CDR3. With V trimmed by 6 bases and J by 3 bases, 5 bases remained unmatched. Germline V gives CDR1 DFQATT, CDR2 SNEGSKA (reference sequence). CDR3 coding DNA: TGCAGTGCCCCGAGACTAGCGGGGACAGATACGCAGTATTTT. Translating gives CSAPRLAGTDTQYF.

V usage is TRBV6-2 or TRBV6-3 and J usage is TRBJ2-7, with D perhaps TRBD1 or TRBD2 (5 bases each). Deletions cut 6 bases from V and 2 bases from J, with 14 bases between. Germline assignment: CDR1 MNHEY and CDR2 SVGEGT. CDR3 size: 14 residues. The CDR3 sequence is CASSQLGETYEQYF. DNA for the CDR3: TGTGCCAGCAGCCAGCTAGGGGAGACCTACGAGCAGTACTTC.